Sequencing of this T cell receptor beta chain was carried out in a study of CD8 T cells in Susac syndrome. This CDR3 contains 16 residues. V shed 5 bases and J shed 0 bases, with 16 bases lying between them. Roughly 0.45 to 1 ug RNA was reverse transcribed with random hexamers. One entry per CDR3 protein, called by TCRdb with MiXCR from the immunoSEQ multiplex PCR reads. The sample lists 350,000 to 550,000 distinct CDR3 sequences; more than 80% were seen once. Sequenced material: CD8+ T cells from PBMCs. The source of this sequence is a human donor with multiple sclerosis. The chain couples TRBV12-3 or TRBV12-4 to TRBJ1-2, with D possibly being TRBD1 (5 bases). Here the CDR3 reads CASSPITRGTNYGYTF. The CDR3 bases are TGTGCCAGCAGTCCAATCACAAGGGGTACTAACTATGGCTACACCTTC.